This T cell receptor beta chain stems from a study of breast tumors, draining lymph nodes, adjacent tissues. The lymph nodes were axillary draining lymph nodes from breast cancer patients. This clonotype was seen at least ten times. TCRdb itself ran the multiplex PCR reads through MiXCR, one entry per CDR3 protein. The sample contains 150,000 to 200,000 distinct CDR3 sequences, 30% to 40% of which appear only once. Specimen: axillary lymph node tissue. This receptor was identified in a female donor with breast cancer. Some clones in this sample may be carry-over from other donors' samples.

The CDR3 region is CASSPDSYGQGGYTF. The CDR3 nucleotides read TGTGCCAGCTCACCAGACTCGTACGGCCAGGGAGGCTACACCTTC. The chain couples TRBV18 to TRBJ1-2, with D perhaps matching TRBD1 (5 bases). Trimming pared 2 bases from V and 8 bases from J, leaving 18 bases between. The CDR3 has 15 amino acids. Germline CDR1 KGHSH, CDR2 LQKENI. The full variable domain, completed using reference TRBV18 and TRBJ1-2, is NAGVMQNPRHLVRRRGQEARLRCSPMKGHSHVYWYRQLPEEGLKFMVYLQKENIIDESGMPKERFSAEFPKEGPSILRIQQVVRGDSAAYFCASSPDSYGQGGYTFGSGTRLTVV.